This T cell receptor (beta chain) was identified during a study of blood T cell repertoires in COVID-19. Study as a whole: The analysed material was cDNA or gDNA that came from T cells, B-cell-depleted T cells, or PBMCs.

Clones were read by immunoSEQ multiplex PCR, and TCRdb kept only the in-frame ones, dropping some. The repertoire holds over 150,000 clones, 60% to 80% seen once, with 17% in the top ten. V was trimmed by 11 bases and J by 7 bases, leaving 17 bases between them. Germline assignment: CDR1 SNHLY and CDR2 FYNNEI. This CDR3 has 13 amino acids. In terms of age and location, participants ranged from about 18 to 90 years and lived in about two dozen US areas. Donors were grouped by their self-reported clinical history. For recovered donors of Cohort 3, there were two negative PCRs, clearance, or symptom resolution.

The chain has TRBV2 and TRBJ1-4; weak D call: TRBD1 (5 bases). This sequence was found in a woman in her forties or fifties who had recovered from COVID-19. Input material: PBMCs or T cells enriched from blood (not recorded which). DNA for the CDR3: TGTGCCTCCAACCGCGGGGGTAGTGAAAAACTGTTTTTT. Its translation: CASNRGGSEKLFF.